The 18 T cell receptor beta chains below all came from one sample that was sequenced in a study of tumor and adjacent non-tumor tissue in lung cancer. No cell sorting was done before RNA was extracted from the tissue. Distant lung tissue was collected more than 3 cm away from the tumor edge. The library came from three nested PCR rounds adapted from ARM-PCR protocols. Each CDR3 protein is one row after TCRdb ran MiXCR on the multiplex PCR reads. The data contain around 80,000 distinct CDR3 sequences, around 80% of them seen just once; the ten biggest clones take up 40%. Input material: distant non-tumor lung tissue. The receptor source for this set is a man between 65 and 79 years old with non-small cell lung cancer.

The chain uses TRBV10-3 and TRBJ2-1; D perhaps matches TRBD2 (5 bases). This CDR3 contains 16 residues. Between the trimmed V and J ends, which lost 4 bases and 6 bases, there was a span of 19 bases. Germline values: CDR1 ENHRY, CDR2 SYGVKD. The CDR3 here is CAISVSRAGPLNEQFF. CDR3 in DNA: TGTGCCATCAGTGTAAGTAGGGCGGGCCCCCTCAATGAGCAGTTCTTC.

Concerning this clonotype: This may stem from a read error, because a much larger clone lies one nucleotide away. The chain is built from TRBV6-1 and TRBJ2-7; D unclear. CDR3 length: 12 amino acids. Germline CDR1 MNHNS, CDR2 SASEGT. In DNA, the CDR3 is TGTGACAGCAGTGAGTTAGGATACGAGCAGTACTTC. This translates into CDSSELGYEQYF.

On this clonotype: One end of the junction does not line up with germline, which may come from a read error. The chain has TRBV10-1 and TRBJ2-2; the D gene could be TRBD1 or TRBD2 (5 bases each). Germline V gene lookup returns CDR1 WNHNN and CDR2 SYGVQD (reference sequence). The CDR3 covers 14 residues. The CDR3 nucleotides are TGCGTCAGCAGGGCCCACTCGAGCACCGGGAAGCTGTTTTTT. Its protein product is CVSRAHSSTGKLFF.

In the case of this clonotype: An end of the junction differs from the germline gene, which may be a read error. DNA for the CDR3: TGCGCCAGCAGCCAAGTGGGCGGGGGGGTTGAGCAATTCTTC. Protein sequence: CASSQVGGGVEQFF. The rearrangement uses TRBV4-1 and TRBJ2-1, with 9 bases fitting TRBD2. The CDR3 spans 14 residues. Germline V gene sequence: CDR1 MGHRA, CDR2 YSYEKL.

The V and J genes are TRBV10-2 and TRBJ2-1, with D tentatively TRBD2 (6 bases). The CDR3 extends over 15 amino acids. Germline CDR1 and CDR2: WSHSY and SAAADI. This CDR3 reads CASYSTANGRHEQFF. Written as DNA, the CDR3 is TGCGCTAGCTACTCAACGGCTAACGGGAGACATGAGCAGTTCTTC.

This clonotype was observed a few times. This may come from a read error, since a much larger clone is one base off. The rearrangement links TRBV6-2 or TRBV6-3 to TRBJ2-7, with D perhaps TRBD2 (5 bases). CDR3 size: 13 residues. Per germline, CDR1 MNHEY and CDR2 SVGEGT. With 11 bases removed from V and 2 bases from J, the gap between germline ends came to 16 bases. The DNA for the CDR3 is TGTGCCGGCAAGAGCGGATCTACCTACGAGCAGTACTTC. Protein sequence: CAGKSGSTYEQYF.

On this clonotype: An end of the junction differs from the germline gene, which may be a read error. The rearrangement links TRBV12-3 or TRBV12-4 to TRBJ1-5; 7 positions agree with TRBD1. This CDR3 region has 15 residues. The CDR3 is CVSCSSGGDNQPQHF. DNA for the CDR3: TGTGTCAGCTGTTCCTCAGGGGGTGACAATCAGCCCCAGCATTTT.

This clonotype was seen a handful of times. This chain uses TRBV20-1 with TRBJ2-5; perhaps TRBD1 as D (6 bases). V shed 5 bases and J shed 2 bases, with 15 bases lying between them. Germline loops: CDR1 DFQATT, CDR2 SNEGSKA (reference sequence). This CDR3 comprises 14 residues. The DNA of the CDR3 is TGCAGTGCTCACAGGGCCGGAGGACAAGAGACCCAGTACTTC. Translated: CSAHRAGGQETQYF.

At least ten counts were recorded for this clonotype. The chain carries TRBV29-1 and TRBJ1-1; TRBD1 matches at 8 bases. After removal of 6 bases from V and 5 bases from J, the junction contained 11 bases not matched to a gene. This CDR3 region has 14 residues. Germline CDR1 is SQVTM and CDR2 is ANQGSEA. The CDR3 reads CSVFGQGTKTEAFF. CDR3 DNA sequence: TGCAGCGTCTTCGGACAGGGAACTAAAACTGAAGCTTTCTTT.

V usage is TRBV29-1 and J usage is TRBJ2-1, with D hard to call. CDR3 length: 14 residues. Looked up from germline, CDR1 is SQVTM and CDR2 is ANQGSEA. CDR3 protein: CSCRERSSYNEQFF. CDR3 DNA sequence: TGCAGTTGCCGAGAACGTAGCTCCTACAATGAGCAGTTCTTC.

Notes on this clonotype: The germline gene is not matched at one end of the junction; a read error may be the cause. The chain combines TRBV6-5 with TRBJ2-2, with D unresolved. Per germline, CDR1 MNHEY and CDR2 SVGAGI. The CDR3 extends over 13 amino acids. CDR3 loop: CASSYWDTGELFF. CDR3 coding DNA: TGTGCAAGCAGTTACTGGGACACCGGGGAGCTGTTTTTT.

This sequence joins TRBV11-2 and TRBJ1-2; tentative D call: TRBD1 (5 bases). Trimming removed 1 base at V and 7 bases at J, with 13 bases between. The CDR3 length is 14 residues. Germline CDR1 and CDR2: SGHAT and FQNNGV. This CDR3 is CASSLGTGVIGYTF. The CDR3 DNA follows: TGTGCCAGCAGCTTAGGAACAGGAGTCATTGGCTACACCTTC.

As regards this clonotype: Since a much larger clone is just one base distant, this may be a read error. The gene calls are TRBV30 and TRBJ2-1; 13 bases fit TRBD2. The length of the CDR3 is 14 residues. The germline V gene has CDR1 GTSNPN and CDR2 SVGIG (reference sequence). The CDR3: CAWKGLAGYNEQLF. CDR3 nucleotide sequence: TGTGCCTGGAAGGGACTAGCGGGATACAATGAGCAGCTCTTC. Supplemented by reference TRBV30 and TRBJ2-1, the full variable domain reads SQTIHQWPATLVQPVGSPLSLECTVEGTSNPNLYWYRQAAGRGLQLLFYSVGIGQISSEVPQNLSASRPQDRQFILSSKKLLLSDSGFYLCAWKGLAGYNEQLFGPGTRLTVL.

The J gene is TRBJ2-3, the V gene TRBV5-4; 7 bases fit TRBD1. In germline, CDR1 is SGHNT, CDR2 YYREEE (reference sequence). J lost 2 bases, V lost 9 bases, and 12 bases had no gene match. This CDR3 comprises 15 residues. The CDR3 DNA follows: TGTGCCATTAGCCCTACAGGGGTCCTCACAGATACGCAGTATTTT. This codes for CAISPTGVLTDTQYF.

The CDR3 sequence: CASSLLPGVAGESYEQYF. The DNA of the CDR3 is TGTGCCAGCAGTTTGCTCCCTGGGGTAGCGGGAGAATCCTACGAGCAGTACTTC. The chain carries TRBV28 and TRBJ2-7; 9 bases are a match to TRBD2. The V segment lost 3 bases and the J segment 1 base; nucleotides outside the gene matches: 13. CDR3 length: 18 residues. CDR1 and CDR2 from the germline V gene are MDHEN and SYDVKM.

V is TRBV12-3 or TRBV12-4 and J is TRBJ2-7; the D gene is possibly TRBD1 (6 bases). CDR3 length: 15 residues. V lost 7 bases and J 4 bases, leaving 20 bases between the germline ends. The CDR3 reads CASTTSTGRLYEQYF. The CDR3 nucleotides read TGTGCCAGCACTACCTCGACAGGAAGACTATACGAGCAGTACTTC.

Concerning this clonotype itself: A read error is likely, as this CDR3 ends without the conserved phenylalanine or tryptophan. The chain combines TRBV11-2 with TRBJ1-6; 7 positions agree with TRBD1. Germline V gives CDR1 SGHAT, CDR2 FQNNGV. V dropped 4 bases and J dropped 1; count of bases not matched to a gene: 10. This CDR3 contains 18 residues. As DNA, the CDR3 is TGTGCCAGCAGCTCACGACAGGGAGGAAGATCCTATAATTCACCCCTCCACTAT. Residues: CASSSRQGGRSYNSPLHY.

On this clonotype itself: A much more abundant neighbour one base away suggests this may be a read error. J is TRBJ1-1 and V is TRBV20-1; D is uncertain. CDR1 and CDR2 (germline): DFQATT, SNEGSKA (reference sequence). Trimming pared 8 bases from V and 3 bases from J, leaving 13 bases between. There are 12 residues in the CDR3. CDR3 sequence: CSQRVSDTEAFF. CDR3 in DNA: TGCAGTCAGAGGGTTAGCGACACTGAAGCTTTCTTT.